Shown below are 14 T cell receptor beta chains from a single sample sequenced in a study of T cells in Graves' hyperthyroidism and ophthalmopathy. What was amplified from RNA transcripts were TCR beta CDR3 regions. HTBI primers were employed in a first-round RT-PCR of the TCR CDR3. MiXCR, run by TCRdb on the multiplex PCR reads, gives a single entry per CDR3 protein. The sample shows 500,000 to 600,000 distinct CDR3 sequences, just under 20% of them seen only once. What was sequenced was blood. Every receptor here comes from a middle-aged man with Graves' ophthalmopathy.

This clonotype was counted at least ten times. The gene calls are TRBV3-1 and TRBJ2-7; possibly TRBD1 for D (6 bases). Germline lookup yields CDR1 LGHDT and CDR2 YNNKEL (reference sequence). V was shortened by 4 bases and J by 2 bases, with 15 bases between the two germline ends. The CDR3 covers 15 residues. CDR3 bases: TGTGCCAGCAGCCCGGGACACTCTAATGCCTACGAGCAGTACTTC. It yields the protein CASSPGHSNAYEQYF.

In DNA form, the CDR3 reads TGTGCCATCAGCCGCGGGGGAACTAGCACAGATACGCAGTATTTT. Translating gives CAISRGGTSTDTQYF. J is TRBJ2-3 and V is TRBV10-3; the match to TRBD2 covers 7 bases. Looked up from germline, CDR1 is ENHRY and CDR2 is SYGVKD. The CDR3 is 15 amino acids. V lost 6 bases, J lost 0 bases, and 6 bases stayed unmatched.

J is TRBJ2-4 and V is TRBV12-3 or TRBV12-4; 7 positions agree with TRBD2. V trimming: 7 bases; J trimming: 9 bases; junction bases outside the gene matches: 6. This CDR3 comprises 12 residues. CDR3 loop: CASTGRGGIQYF. In DNA form, the CDR3 reads TGTGCCAGCACCGGTCGCGGGGGCATTCAGTACTTC.

The chain is built from TRBV12-3 or TRBV12-4 and TRBJ2-1; the D gene is possibly TRBD2 (6 bases). The V end was cut by 4 bases, the J end by 1 base, with 8 bases between. CDR3 length: 14 amino acids. The CDR3 DNA is TGTGCCAGCAGTTACGGGGGTTCCTACAATGAGCAGTTCTTC. Protein product: CASSYGGSYNEQFF.

This clonotype was counted between two and nine times. The J gene is TRBJ1-4, the V gene TRBV10-3, with a possible D match to TRBD1 (5 bases). V lost 8 bases and J lost 0, with 10 bases in between. The CDR3 spans 14 residues. Germline values: CDR1 ENHRY, CDR2 SYGVKD. This CDR3 reads CAIWDGSTNEKLFF. For the CDR3, the DNA is TGTGCCATCTGGGACGGATCAACTAATGAAAAACTGTTTTTT.

This clonotype was recorded a few times. The chain has TRBV19 and TRBJ1-1; D call uncertain. The CDR3 is 12 amino acids. V lost 9 bases and J 7 bases, leaving 15 bases between the germline ends. CDR1 is LNHDA and CDR2 is SQIVND in the germline V gene (reference sequence). The DNA for the CDR3 is TGTGCCAGCTCCGATACCAGGATTGAAGCTTTCTTT. Translating it yields CASSDTRIEAFF.

Here the CDR3 reads CASSPSGTGDNNEQFF. CDR3 DNA: TGTGCCAGCTCACCATCCGGGACAGGGGACAACAATGAGCAGTTCTTC. The chain employs TRBV18 and TRBJ2-1, with 10 positions matching TRBD1. CDR3 length equals 16 residues. J gave up 5 bases and V 2 bases, and 6 bases lay outside the gene matches. Germline V gene data show CDR1 as KGHSH and CDR2 as LQKENI.

The genes are TRBV28 and TRBJ1-4, with 7 bases lining up with TRBD1. Germline lookup yields CDR1 MDHEN and CDR2 SYDVKM. CDR3 size: 15 residues. Trimming at V came to 7 bases and at J to 4 bases, leaving 9 bases not matched to a gene. Here the CDR3 reads CASIPTGLGNEKLFF. The CDR3 nucleotides are TGTGCCAGCATTCCGACAGGGTTGGGTAATGAAAAACTGTTTTTT.

This clonotype was observed a few times. J is TRBJ1-5 and V is TRBV2; 8 bases map to TRBD1. The CDR3 is 14 amino acids. Germline loops: CDR1 SNHLY, CDR2 FYNNEI. The V gene end was trimmed by 6 bases and the J gene end by 3 bases; junction bases not matched to a gene: 4. This CDR3 is CASRPGQANQPQHF. The CDR3 DNA follows: TGTGCCAGCAGACCGGGACAGGCCAATCAGCCCCAGCATTTT.

Only a few counts were recorded for this clonotype. The rearrangement links TRBV11-1 to TRBJ2-1, with 12 nucleotides matching TRBD2. CDR3 length: 16 residues. Per the germline V gene, CDR1 is SGHAT and CDR2 is FQDESV (reference sequence). V trimming: 3 bases; J trimming: 8 bases; junction bases outside the gene matches: 8. The DNA for the CDR3 is TGTGCCAGCAGCTTCCCGACTAGCGGGAGAGGGCATGAGCAGTTCTTC. It translates to CASSFPTSGRGHEQFF. Complete variable domain (other parts from reference TRBV11-1 and TRBJ2-1): EAEVAQSPRYKITEKSQAVAFWCDPISGHATLYWYRQILGQGPELLVQFQDESVVDDSQLPKDRFSAERLKGVDSTLKIQPAELGDSAMYLCASSFPTSGRGHEQFFGPGTRLTVL.

This clonotype has a single count. V and J are TRBV15 and TRBJ2-6; no clear D. The CDR3 sequence is 15 residues long. Trimming cost V 3 bases and J 0 bases, with 6 bases left between them. Germline values: CDR1 LNHNV, CDR2 YYDKDF (reference sequence). CDR3 loop: CATSSRFSGANVLTF. In nucleotides, the CDR3 is TGTGCCACCAGCAGTAGGTTCTCTGGGGCCAACGTCCTGACTTTC.

The gene calls are TRBV9 and TRBJ1-1, with TRBD1 as a possible D gene (6 bases). The CDR3 is 15 amino acids. With 2 bases removed from V and 1 base from J, the gap between germline ends came to 12 bases. CDR1 and CDR2 from the germline V gene are SGDLS and YYNGEE. For the CDR3, the DNA is TGTGCCAGCAGCGTTACCTCGGGACAGAACACTGAAGCTTTCTTT. Its translation is CASSVTSGQNTEAFF.

The table lists this clonotype with a few counts. The rearrangement joins TRBV25-1 to TRBJ2-7, with 11 bases matching TRBD2. The V and J ends lost 7 bases and 0 bases, in that order; junction bases with no gene match: 14. Per germline, CDR1 MGHDK and CDR2 SYGVNS. CDR3 length: 18 residues. This CDR3 reads CASNRFGTSGRYSYEQYF. The CDR3 bases are TGTGCCAGCAACCGATTCGGGACTAGCGGACGATACTCCTACGAGCAGTACTTC.

Only a few counts were recorded for this clonotype. The chain has TRBV6-2 or TRBV6-3 and TRBJ2-6, with 8 positions matching TRBD1. CDR1 and CDR2 from the germline V gene are MNHEY and SVGEGT. Trimming at V came to 11 bases and at J to 0 bases, leaving 9 bases not matched to a gene. The CDR3 is 16 amino acids. CDR3 amino acids: CAPQPGGLSGANVLTF. The CDR3 region has the DNA TGTGCCCCACAACCAGGGGGCCTCTCTGGGGCCAACGTCCTGACTTTC.